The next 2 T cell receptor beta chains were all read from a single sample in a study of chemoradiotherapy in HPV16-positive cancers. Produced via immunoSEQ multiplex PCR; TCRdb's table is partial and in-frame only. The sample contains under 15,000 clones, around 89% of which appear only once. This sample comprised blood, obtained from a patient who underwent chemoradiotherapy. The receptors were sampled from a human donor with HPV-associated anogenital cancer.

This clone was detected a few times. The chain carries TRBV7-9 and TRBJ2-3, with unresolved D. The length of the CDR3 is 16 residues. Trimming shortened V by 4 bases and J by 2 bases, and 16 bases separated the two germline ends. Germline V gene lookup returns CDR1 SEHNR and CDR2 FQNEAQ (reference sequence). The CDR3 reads CASSSRHFQATDTQYF. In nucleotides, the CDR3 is TGTGCCAGCAGCTCAAGGCATTTCCAGGCCACAGATACGCAGTATTTT.

The CDR3 coding sequence is TGCGCCAGCAGCCAAGGGGATCGAGGCTCCTATAATTCACCCCTCCACTTT. This encodes CASSQGDRGSYNSPLHF. The chain joins TRBV4-1 to TRBJ1-6, with unresolved D. The germline gives CDR1 MGHRA, CDR2 YSYEKL. The CDR3 has 17 residues. The V and J ends lost 1 base and 0 bases respectively, with 10 bases between them.